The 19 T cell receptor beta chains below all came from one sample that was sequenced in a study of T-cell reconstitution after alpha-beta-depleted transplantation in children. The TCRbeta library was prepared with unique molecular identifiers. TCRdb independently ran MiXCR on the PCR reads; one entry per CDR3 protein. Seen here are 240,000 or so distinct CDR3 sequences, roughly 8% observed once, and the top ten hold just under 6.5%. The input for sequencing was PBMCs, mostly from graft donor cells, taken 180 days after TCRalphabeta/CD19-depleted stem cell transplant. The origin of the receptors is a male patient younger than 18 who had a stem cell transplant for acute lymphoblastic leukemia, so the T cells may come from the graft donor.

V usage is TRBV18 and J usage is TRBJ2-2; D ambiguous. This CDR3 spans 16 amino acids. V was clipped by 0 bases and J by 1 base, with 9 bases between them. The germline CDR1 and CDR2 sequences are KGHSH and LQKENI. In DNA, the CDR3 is TGTGCCAGCTCACCACCTCTGGCAGGGAACACCGGGGAGCTGTTTTTT. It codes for CASSPPLAGNTGELFF.

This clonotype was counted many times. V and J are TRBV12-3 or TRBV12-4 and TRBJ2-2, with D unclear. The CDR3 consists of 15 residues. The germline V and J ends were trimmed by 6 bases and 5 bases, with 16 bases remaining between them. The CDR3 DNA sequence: TGTGCCAGCAGCCCCTCTGACGGGCGGACCGGGGAGCTGTTTTTT. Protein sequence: CASSPSDGRTGELFF.

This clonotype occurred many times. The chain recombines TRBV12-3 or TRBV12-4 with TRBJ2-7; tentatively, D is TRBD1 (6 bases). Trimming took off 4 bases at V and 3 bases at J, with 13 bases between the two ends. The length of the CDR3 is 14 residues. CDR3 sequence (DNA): TGTGCCAGCAGTTCCAGGCGAGGGGGCTACGAGCAGTACTTC. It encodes CASSSRRGGYEQYF.

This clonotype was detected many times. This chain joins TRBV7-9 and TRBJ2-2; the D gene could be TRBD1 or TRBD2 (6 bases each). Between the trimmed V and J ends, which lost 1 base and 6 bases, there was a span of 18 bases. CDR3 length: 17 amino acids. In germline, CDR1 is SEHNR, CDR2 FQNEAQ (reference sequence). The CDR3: CASSLDSVVGGPGELFF. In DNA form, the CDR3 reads TGTGCCAGCAGCTTAGACTCGGTCGTCGGGGGCCCCGGGGAGCTGTTTTTT.

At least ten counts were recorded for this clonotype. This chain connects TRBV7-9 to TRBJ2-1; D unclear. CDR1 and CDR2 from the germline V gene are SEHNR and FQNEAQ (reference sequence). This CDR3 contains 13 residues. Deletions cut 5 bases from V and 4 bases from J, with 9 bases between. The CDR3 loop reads CASSTRSYNEQFF. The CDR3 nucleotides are TGTGCCAGCAGCACCCGTAGTTACAATGAGCAGTTCTTC. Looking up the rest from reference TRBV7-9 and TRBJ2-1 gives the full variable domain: DTGVSQNPRHKITKRGQNVTFRCDPISEHNRLYWYRQTLGQGPEFLTYFQNEAQLEKSRLLSDRFSAERPKGSFSTLEIQRTEQGDSAMYLCASSTRSYNEQFFGPGTRLTVL.

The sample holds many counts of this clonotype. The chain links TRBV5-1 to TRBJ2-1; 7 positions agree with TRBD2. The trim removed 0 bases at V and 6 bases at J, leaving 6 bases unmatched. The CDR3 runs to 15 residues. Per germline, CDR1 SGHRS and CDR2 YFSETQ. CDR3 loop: CASSLVGLGFNEQFF. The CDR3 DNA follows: TGCGCCAGCAGCTTGGTAGGACTAGGTTTCAATGAGCAGTTCTTC.

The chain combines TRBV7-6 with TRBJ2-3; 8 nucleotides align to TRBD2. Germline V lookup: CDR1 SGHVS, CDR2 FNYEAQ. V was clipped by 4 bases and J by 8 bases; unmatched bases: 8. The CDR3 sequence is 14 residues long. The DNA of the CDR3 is TGTGCCAGCAGCTCTGGTCGGGGGGGCCTTACGCAGTATTTT. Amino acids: CASSSGRGGLTQYF.

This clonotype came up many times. CDR3 nucleotide sequence: TGTGCCAGCAGTCTAAACGGAGGGGACCCAGGTTTCTACGAGCAGTACTTC. Translated, it gives CASSLNGGDPGFYEQYF. This rearrangement joins TRBV12-3 or TRBV12-4 to TRBJ2-7, with D possibly matching TRBD2 (6 bases). V shed 5 bases and J shed 3 bases, with 23 bases lying between them. The CDR3 is 17 amino acids.

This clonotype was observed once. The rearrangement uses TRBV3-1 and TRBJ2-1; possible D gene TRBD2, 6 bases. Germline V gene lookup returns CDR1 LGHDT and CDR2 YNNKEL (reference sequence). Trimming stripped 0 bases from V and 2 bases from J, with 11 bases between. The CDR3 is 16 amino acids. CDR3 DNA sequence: TGTGCCAGCAGCCAAGATCCGGGACTGGCCTACAATGAGCAGTTCTTC. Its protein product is CASSQDPGLAYNEQFF.

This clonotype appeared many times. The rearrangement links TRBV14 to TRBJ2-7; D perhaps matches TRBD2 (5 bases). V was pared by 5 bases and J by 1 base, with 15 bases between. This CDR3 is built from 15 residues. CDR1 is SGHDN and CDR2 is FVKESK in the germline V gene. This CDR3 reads CASSKRWTPSYEQYF. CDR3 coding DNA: TGTGCCAGCAGCAAAAGGTGGACTCCTTCCTACGAGCAGTACTTC.

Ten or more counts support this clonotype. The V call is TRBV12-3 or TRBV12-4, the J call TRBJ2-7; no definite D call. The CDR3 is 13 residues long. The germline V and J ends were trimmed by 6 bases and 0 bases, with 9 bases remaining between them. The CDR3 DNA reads TGTGCCAGCAGCCTGACCGTCTCCTACGAGCAGTACTTC. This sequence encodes CASSLTVSYEQYF.

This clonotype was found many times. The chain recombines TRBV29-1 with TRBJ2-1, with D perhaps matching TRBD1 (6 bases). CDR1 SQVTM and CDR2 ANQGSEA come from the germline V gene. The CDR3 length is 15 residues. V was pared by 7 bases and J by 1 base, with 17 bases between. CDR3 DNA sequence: TGCAGCGGAATCAGGGGCCCCTGGTCCTACAATGAGCAGTTCTTC. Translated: CSGIRGPWSYNEQFF.

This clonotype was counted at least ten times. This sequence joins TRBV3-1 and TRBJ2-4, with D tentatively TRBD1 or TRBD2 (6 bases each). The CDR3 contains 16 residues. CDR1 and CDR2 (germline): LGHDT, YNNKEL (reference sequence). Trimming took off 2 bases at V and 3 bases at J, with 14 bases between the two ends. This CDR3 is CASSQFKGDFKNIQYF. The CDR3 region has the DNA TGTGCCAGCAGCCAATTCAAGGGGGACTTCAAAAACATTCAGTACTTC.

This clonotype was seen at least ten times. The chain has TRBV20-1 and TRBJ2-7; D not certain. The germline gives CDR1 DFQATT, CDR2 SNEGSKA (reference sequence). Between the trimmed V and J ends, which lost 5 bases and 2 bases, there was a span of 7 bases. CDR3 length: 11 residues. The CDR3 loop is CSASSAYEQYF. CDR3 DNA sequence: TGCAGTGCTTCGTCTGCCTACGAGCAGTACTTC.

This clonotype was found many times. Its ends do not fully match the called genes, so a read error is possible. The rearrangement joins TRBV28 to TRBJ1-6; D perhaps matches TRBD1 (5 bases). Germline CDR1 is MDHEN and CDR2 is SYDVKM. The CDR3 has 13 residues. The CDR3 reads CASSLALGAGRNF. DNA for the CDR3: TGTGCCAGCAGTCTCGCCCTTGGAGCAGGGAGGAACTTT.

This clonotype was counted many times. The CDR3 DNA sequence: TGTGCCAGCAGCCGGTCGGGAGAGGGTGGCAATGAGCAGTTCTTC. It is translated as CASSRSGEGGNEQFF. V is TRBV3-1 and J is TRBJ2-1, with TRBD2 as a possible D gene (6 bases). The V and J ends lost 4 bases and 6 bases respectively, with 16 bases between them. Per the germline V gene, CDR1 is LGHDT and CDR2 is YNNKEL (reference sequence). The CDR3 totals 15 residues.

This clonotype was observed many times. CDR3 in amino acids: CASTLEGSYNEQFF. In DNA form, the CDR3 reads TGTGCCAGCACCTTAGAAGGATCCTACAATGAGCAGTTCTTC. The chain combines TRBV12-3 or TRBV12-4 with TRBJ2-1; D gene uncertain. The CDR3 has 14 residues. Trimming shortened V by 7 bases and J by 1 base, and 11 bases separated the two germline ends.

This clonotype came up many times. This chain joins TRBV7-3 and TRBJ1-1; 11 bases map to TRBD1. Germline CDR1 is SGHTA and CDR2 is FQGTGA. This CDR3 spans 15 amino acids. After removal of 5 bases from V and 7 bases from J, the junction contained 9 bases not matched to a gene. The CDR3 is CASSRNGQGAGEAFF. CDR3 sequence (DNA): TGTGCCAGCAGCAGAAACGGACAGGGGGCAGGTGAAGCTTTCTTT.

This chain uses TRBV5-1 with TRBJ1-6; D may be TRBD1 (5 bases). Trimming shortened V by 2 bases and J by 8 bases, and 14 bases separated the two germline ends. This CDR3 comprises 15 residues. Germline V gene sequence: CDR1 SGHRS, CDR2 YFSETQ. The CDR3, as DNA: TGCGCCAGCAGCTTCATCGGGGGATTGGATTCACCCCTCCACTTT. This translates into CASSFIGGLDSPLHF.